These T cell receptor beta chains were read from a single sample in a study of T-cell memory formation after mild COVID-19. TCRdb re-analysed the 5' RACE reads in MiXCR, keeping a single row per CDR3 protein. The profile shows 150,000 to 200,000 distinct CDR3 sequences, approximately 13% of them singletons. Sequenced sample: PBMCs or a T cell subset sorted from them (not recorded which). The receptors here all came from a young man who had mild COVID-19 (a few samples of this study predate the infection). Cell type and time point are not known. Both conserved end residues are part of each CDR3. The D gene is left open where the match is weak. Only some rows state a clone size, as once, few, many or a class for expanded clones.

V	J	D	size	DNA	CDR3
TRBV4-3	TRBJ2-3	-	-	TGCGCCAGCAGCCAAGATCAGGGAGCCTTGTGGGGCGCAGATACGCAGTATTTT	CASSQDQGALWGADTQYF
TRBV10-3	TRBJ2-1	TRBD1	-	TGTGCCATCAGTGAGTCAGGGACAGGGAGCTCCTACAATGAGCAGTTCTTC	CAISESGTGSSYNEQFF
TRBV29-1	TRBJ1-1	-	-	TGCAGCGTTGAGCTGGTCGAAGCTGGTGAAGCTTTCTTT	CSVELVEAGEAFF
TRBV6-2/TRBV6-3	TRBJ2-2	-	few	TGTGCCAGCAGTTACCCGTCAGCGAACACCGGGGAGCTGTTTTTT	CASSYPSANTGELFF
TRBV6-1	TRBJ2-7	-	-	TGTGCCAGCAGTGAAAAGGGCTACGAGCAGTACTTC	CASSEKGYEQYF
TRBV24-1	TRBJ2-5	-	few	TGTGCCACCAGTGATTCAGGACTGGAAGAGACCCAGTACTTC	CATSDSGLEETQYF
TRBV9	TRBJ1-2	-	few	TGTGCCAGCAGCGTAGCTCAGGGCTCCTATGGCTACACCTTC	CASSVAQGSYGYTF
TRBV29-1	TRBJ2-5	-	-	TGCAGCGTTCGAAGTCGGGGGTACCAAGAGACCCAGTACTTC	CSVRSRGYQETQYF
TRBV29-1	TRBJ1-5	-	-	TGCAGCGTTGAGCTTACCCGCGACGGGGCCCAGCATTTT	CSVELTRDGAQHF
TRBV4-3	TRBJ2-5	TRBD2	-	TGCGCCAGCAGCCAAGCGGCGATGGGAGCGGGGGGGCAAGAGACCCAGTACTTC	CASSQAAMGAGGQETQYF
TRBV24-1	TRBJ1-2	-	few	TGTGCCACCAGTGATGGGGGCAGACGCTATGGCTACACCTTC	CATSDGGRRYGYTF
TRBV3-1	TRBJ2-2	-	-	TGTGCCAGCAGCCAAGGGACATCCCACACCGGGGAGCTGTTTTTT	CASSQGTSHTGELFF
TRBV5-5	TRBJ2-3	-	-	TGTGCCAGCAGCAATCCCCTCGGATTTGGACTCACAGATACGCAGTATTTT	CASSNPLGFGLTDTQYF
TRBV20-1	TRBJ1-1	TRBD1	few	TGCAGTGCTAGAACCGGGACAGGATCGAACACTGAAGCTTTCTTT	CSARTGTGSNTEAFF
TRBV5-1	TRBJ2-5	TRBD1	-	TGCGCCAGCAGCTTGGAGGCTCGCAGGGGGCTAGGGGAGACCCAGTACTTC	CASSLEARRGLGETQYF
TRBV5-1	TRBJ1-1	TRBD1	few	TGCGCCAGCAGCTTGGCCGGGGACAGGGGCACTGAAGCTTTCTTT	CASSLAGDRGTEAFF
TRBV4-3	TRBJ2-2	-	few	TGCGCCAGCAGCCCCCTAAGGGGTGGAGCTCCCTTTTTT	CASSPLRGGAPFF
TRBV4-2	TRBJ2-5	-	few	TGTGCCAGCAGCCAAGACCATCAGTCAGAGACCCAGTACTTC	CASSQDHQSETQYF
TRBV7-8	TRBJ1-5	-	few	TGTGCCAGCAGCTTAGCGCCAGGGACCCAGCCCCAGCATTTT	CASSLAPGTQPQHF
TRBV12-3/TRBV12-4	TRBJ2-5	TRBD1	few	TGTGCCAGCAGCGCGATCGCCCCGACAGGGGCTGGGGAGACCCAGTACTTC	CASSAIAPTGAGETQYF
TRBV5-1	TRBJ1-1	-	few	TGCGCCAGCAGCTTGGTTGGGCGGGGAGCTTTCTTT	CASSLVGRGAFF
TRBV28	TRBJ1-5	-	few	TGTGCCAGCGTTTCGGCACAAAATCAGCCCCAGCATTTT	CASVSAQNQPQHF
TRBV12-5	TRBJ2-3	-	-	TGTGCTAGTGGTACAGGACAGTCCACAGATACGCAGTATTTT	CASGTGQSTDTQYF
TRBV20-1	TRBJ2-4	TRBD1	few	TGCAGTGCACCCCCGGGACAGGGTGGGGACATTCAGTACTTC	CSAPPGQGGDIQYF
TRBV30	TRBJ2-3	-	-	TGTGCCTGGAATGCCCGGGTCGGTGATACGCAGTATTTT	CAWNARVGDTQYF
TRBV5-1	TRBJ2-3	TRBD2	-	TGCGCCAGCAGCTTGGCGGGGTCTAGCGGGTCTTCAGATACGCAGTATTTT	CASSLAGSSGSSDTQYF
TRBV10-3	TRBJ2-5	TRBD2	few	TGTGCCGCCAGCCCCCCGGGGGGGACCCAGTACTTC	CAASPPGGTQYF
TRBV24-1	TRBJ1-1	-	many	TGTGCCACCAGTGATTCCGGACGTACGAACACTGAAGCTTTCTTT	CATSDSGRTNTEAFF
TRBV5-1	TRBJ1-1	-	few	TGCGCCAGCAGCCCGCGGGCGTTAGGCGGTCACACTGAAGCTTTCTTT	CASSPRALGGHTEAFF
TRBV7-9	TRBJ2-5	-	few	TGTGCCAGCAGCTCCAGGGCGACCCAGTACTTC	CASSSRATQYF
TRBV7-3	TRBJ2-2	-	-	TGTGCCAGCAGCTTTTCTAGAGGGGGGGAGCTGTTTTTT	CASSFSRGGELFF
TRBV7-2	TRBJ1-1	-	-	TGTGCCAGCAGCTTAAGGACAGATAACACTGAAGCTTTCTTT	CASSLRTDNTEAFF
TRBV27	TRBJ2-3	-	-	TGTGCCAGCAGTCAACGGCCCCAAGATACGCAGTATTTT	CASSQRPQDTQYF
TRBV7-2	TRBJ1-5	TRBD1	-	TGTGCCAGCAGCTTAGCGGGGACAGGGGGACCTCAGCCCCAGCATTTT	CASSLAGTGGPQPQHF
TRBV12-3/TRBV12-4	TRBJ1-4	TRBD1	-	TGTGCCAGCACCCCGGGACAGGGGAATGAAAAACTGTTTTTT	CASTPGQGNEKLFF
TRBV5-4	TRBJ1-2	-	few	TGTGCCAGCAGCGAAGGGGTTGTCTATGGCTACACCTTC	CASSEGVVYGYTF